This TCR beta chain was profiled in a study of identifying expanded T cells in peripheral blood. Study-wide results and caveats: Differentially abundant clones: 1 to 1.5 between replicates, about 16 at two to three weeks, less than 20 at four.

Clones were read by immunoSEQ multiplex PCR, and TCRdb kept only the in-frame ones, dropping some. Found here are tens of thousands of clones, approximately 90% of them singletons; the top ten hold around 20%. Collection occurred without any documented infections or immune events in donors. Regarding this clone: The target antigen is unknown.

Trimming shortened V by 2 bases and J by 3 bases, and 7 bases separated the two germline ends. The CDR3 spans 14 residues. The germline gives CDR1 KGHSH, CDR2 LQKENI. V is TRBV18 and J is TRBJ1-4; D unclear. The material sequenced was blood. The TCR sequence derives from a person aged 18 to 70 in good health. The CDR3 DNA sequence: TGTGCCAGCTCACCAGGGCGGGCTAATGAAAAACTGTTTTTT. Amino acid sequence: CASSPGRANEKLFF.